Below, 10 T cell receptor beta chains from the same sample are listed, as sequenced in a study of T cells in tuberculosis. Some clones are missing from TCRdb's copy, which holds only in-frame ones; the method was immunoSEQ multiplex PCR. The sample gives roughly 44,000 clones, more than 90% of which show up once; less than 9.5% is in the top ten. Sequenced: PBMCs. These receptors were collected from a donor aged 10 to 29 with latent tuberculosis or without tuberculosis infection.

J is TRBJ2-3 and V is TRBV10-3; 11 bases align to TRBD2. Germline CDR1 is ENHRY and CDR2 is SYGVKD. This CDR3 region has 17 residues. V gave up 0 bases and J gave up 5 bases; unmatched junction bases: 7. In nucleotides, the CDR3 is TGTGCCATCAGTGAGTCAAATAGCGGGAGGGCCAGAGATACGCAGTATTTT. It is translated as CAISESNSGRARDTQYF.

This clone appeared a few times. The V gene is TRBV5-4, the J gene TRBJ1-6; the match to TRBD1 covers 7 bases. The germline V gene has CDR1 SGHNT and CDR2 YYREEE (reference sequence). CDR3 length equals 14 residues. The V segment lost 1 base and the J segment 7 bases; nucleotides outside the gene matches: 2. Here the CDR3 reads CASSLSTGNSPLHF. CDR3 nucleotide sequence: TGTGCCAGCAGCTTGTCGACAGGGAATTCACCCCTCCACTTT. The full variable domain, rest sourced from reference TRBV5-4 and TRBJ1-6, is ETGVTQSPTHLIKTRGQQVTLRCSSQSGHNTVSWYQQALGQGPQFIFQYYREEENGRGNFPPRFSGLQFPNYSSELNVNALELDDSALYLCASSLSTGNSPLHFGNGTRLTVT.

This chain uses TRBV18 with TRBJ1-4, with 9 bases identical to TRBD1. The V segment lost 0 bases and the J segment 8 bases; nucleotides outside the gene matches: 4. CDR3 size: 15 residues. From germline, CDR1 is KGHSH and CDR2 LQKENI. As DNA, the CDR3 is TGTGCCAGCTCACCACCGACAGGGGGAAGAGAAAAACTGTTTTTT. Protein: CASSPPTGGREKLFF.

The genes are TRBV9 and TRBJ2-1; 7 positions agree with TRBD2. The CDR3 is 17 amino acids. The germline V gene encodes CDR1 SGDLS and CDR2 YYNGEE. V gave up 2 bases and J gave up 5 bases; unmatched junction bases: 13. CDR3 nucleotide sequence: TGTGCCAGCAGCGTTGGCGGGGGAGGGCCGGTTGACAATGAGCAGTTCTTC. This translates into CASSVGGGGPVDNEQFF.

The chain employs TRBV9 and TRBJ2-1; 8 nucleotides agree with TRBD2. Germline V gene lookup returns CDR1 SGDLS and CDR2 YYNGEE. The CDR3 sequence is 16 residues long. V shed 1 base and J 4 bases; nucleotides not matched to a gene: 7. The CDR3 nucleotides are TGTGCCAGCAGCGTAATTGCGCGGGGGGTGTACAATGAGCAGTTCTTC. As protein: CASSVIARGVYNEQFF.

V and J are TRBV18 and TRBJ1-3; D is perhaps TRBD1 (6 bases). V gave up 1 base and J gave up 3 bases, with 10 bases separating them. The germline CDR1 and CDR2 sequences are KGHSH and LQKENI. The CDR3 is 15 residues long. The CDR3 nucleotides read TGTGCCAGCTCACCACGGACAGCGAGTGGAAACACCATATATTTT. Its translation is CASSPRTASGNTIYF. Full variable domain (rest looked up from reference TRBV18 and TRBJ1-3): NAGVMQNPRHLVRRRGQEARLRCSPMKGHSHVYWYRQLPEEGLKFMVYLQKENIIDESGMPKERFSAEFPKEGPSILRIQQVVRGDSAAYFCASSPRTASGNTIYFGEGSWLTVV.

The chain joins TRBV25-1 to TRBJ2-7; D is possibly TRBD1 (5 bases). Per germline, CDR1 MGHDK and CDR2 SYGVNS. The CDR3 is 15 amino acids. V shed 1 base and J shed 5 bases, with 15 bases lying between them. CDR3 loop: CASSEFRVGVDEQYF. CDR3 nucleotide sequence: TGTGCCAGCAGTGAATTCAGGGTCGGCGTCGACGAGCAGTACTTC.

V is TRBV5-1 and J is TRBJ2-7; possible D gene TRBD1, 7 bases. Trimming removed 1 base at V and 9 bases at J, with 23 bases between. The CDR3 is made up of 16 amino acids. In germline, CDR1 is SGHRS, CDR2 YFSETQ. CDR3 residues: CASSLLNRGGSVVQYF. The DNA of the CDR3 is TGCGCCAGCAGCTTGCTGAACAGGGGAGGCTCGGTGGTGCAGTACTTC.

V gene TRBV5-4 combines with J gene TRBJ2-1, with 10 bases aligning to TRBD2. The CDR3 is 15 residues long. V was pared by 2 bases and J by 7 bases, with 6 bases of the junction left unmatched. Germline lookup yields CDR1 SGHNT and CDR2 YYREEE (reference sequence). The CDR3 spells CASSLSGGAGNEQFF. In nucleotides, the CDR3 is TGTGCCAGCAGCTTAAGCGGGGGGGCGGGGAATGAGCAGTTCTTC. Complete variable domain (other parts from reference TRBV5-4 and TRBJ2-1): ETGVTQSPTHLIKTRGQQVTLRCSSQSGHNTVSWYQQALGQGPQFIFQYYREEENGRGNFPPRFSGLQFPNYSSELNVNALELDDSALYLCASSLSGGAGNEQFFGPGTRLTVL.

This rearrangement joins TRBV7-2 to TRBJ2-5; 9 positions match TRBD1. J was trimmed by 3 bases and V by 5 bases; bases with no gene match: 7. Germline CDR1 reads SGHTA; CDR2 reads FQGNSA. This CDR3 has 15 amino acids. The CDR3 region has the DNA TGTGCCAGCAGCCCGTTAACAGGGGGCAAAGAGACCCAGTACTTC. This translates into CASSPLTGGKETQYF. Filled out from reference TRBV7-2 and TRBJ2-5, the complete variable domain reads GAGVSQSPSNKVTEKGKDVELRCDPISGHTALYWYRQSLGQGLEFLIYFQGNSAPDKSGLPSDRFSAERTGGSVSTLTIQRTQQEDSAVYLCASSPLTGGKETQYFGPGTRLLVL.